The source of this T cell receptor (beta chain) is a study of patients and donors after allogeneic stem cell transplantation. There are 17 residues in the CDR3. V was shortened by 3 bases and J by 0 bases, with 14 bases between the two germline ends. Germline CDR1 and CDR2: KGHDR and SFDVKD. A single record per CDR3 protein comes from TCRdb applying MiXCR to the RT-PCR reads. This table has about 410,000 distinct CDR3 sequences, under 20% appearing once. Sample: blood, either unsorted or a sorted T cell fraction (not recorded which). The receptor's source is a human donor who was either an allogeneic HSCT recipient or a stem cell or donor lymphocyte infusion donor (not recorded which). It is not recorded whose cells these are; they may come from a transplant donor. The rearrangement links TRBV24-1 to TRBJ2-1; D assignment may be TRBD1 or TRBD2 (5 bases each). CDR3 region: CATSDHLLGVSYNEQFF. CDR3 nucleotide sequence: TGTGCCACCAGTGATCACCTATTGGGGGTCTCCTACAATGAGCAGTTCTTC.